This note documents a single T cell receptor beta chain sequence. Its cognate antigen is unknown. One entry per CDR3 protein, called by TCRdb with MiXCR from the 5' RACE reads. The table has approximately 220,000 distinct CDR3 sequences, approximately 8% seen once; the top ten hold 5.4%. Each donor (without exception) was a healthy Caucasian. The data originate from a study of identical twins. The study's findings and limits: Beta out-of-frame sequences showed weaker excess sharing between twins.

V lost 6 bases and J 7 bases, leaving 13 bases between the germline ends. Germline assignment: CDR1 MNHNY and CDR2 SVGAGI (reference sequence). The CDR3 consists of 13 residues. The same sample was also used in a study of yellow fever vaccine responses in identical twins.

Sequencing used CD8+ T cells sorted from blood. The chain has TRBV6-6 and TRBJ1-3, with D possibly matching TRBD1 (5 bases). This receptor was identified in a young woman in good health. For the CDR3, the DNA is TGTGCCAGCAGCCAGGGTGGTGGCAACACCATATATTTT. Translating it yields CASSQGGGNTIYF.